This T cell receptor beta chain was found in a study of cytomegalovirus exposure and HLA in healthy donors. The CDR3 is 17 residues long. The ends lost 0 bases at V and 1 base at J; junction bases unmatched: 8. Per germline, CDR1 PRHDT and CDR2 FYEKMQ (reference sequence). 13 Jbeta primers and 60 Vbeta primers were used for the PCR. TCRdb keeps only in-frame clones here, not all; method: immunoSEQ multiplex PCR. The sample holds 150,000 to 200,000 clones, approximately 81% seen once. V gene TRBV13 combines with J gene TRBJ1-2; TRBD1 aligns across 7 bases. This TCR came from a boy younger than 18 in good health and CMV-seronegative. The sample taken for sequencing was PBMCs. The CDR3 nucleotides read TGTGCCAGCAGCTTAGGTTTCTCGACAGGGAGTAACTATGGCTACACCTTC. Translating gives CASSLGFSTGSNYGYTF.